These 14 T cell receptor beta chains came from one sample sequenced in a study of radiotherapy plus CTLA-4 blockade in lung cancer. Sequenced by immunoSEQ multiplex PCR; TCRdb stores in-frame clones only, minus some. The sample shows around 70,000 clones, around 77% of them seen only once. The sequencing here drew on peripheral blood, taken from a patient treated with radiotherapy plus ipilimumab. Receptor source: a human donor with non-small cell lung cancer whose response to radiotherapy plus ipilimumab could not be evaluated. Some clones in this sample may be carry-over from other donors' samples.

The chain uses TRBV6-1 and TRBJ1-1, with TRBD1 identical over 7 bases. The junction had 7 bases not matched to a gene; V was cut back by 6 bases and J by 0 bases. The CDR3 spans 15 residues. Germline V gene data show CDR1 as MNHNS and CDR2 as SASEGT. In DNA, the CDR3 is TGTGCCAGCAGCCCGGGACAGTTCATGAACACTGAAGCTTTCTTT. Amino acid sequence: CASSPGQFMNTEAFF.

This chain joins TRBV4-1 and TRBJ2-3; D possibly corresponds to TRBD1 (6 bases). This CDR3 has 17 amino acids. Looked up from germline, CDR1 is MGHRA and CDR2 is YSYEKL. Trimming took off 1 base at V and 1 base at J, with 15 bases between the two ends. DNA of the CDR3: TGCGCCAGCAGCCAAGGGACAGAGGGTCCCGGCACAGATACGCAGTATTTT. Amino acids: CASSQGTEGPGTDTQYF.

This clone was seen a handful of times. CDR3 residues: CASSRHRGLGEAFF. CDR3 in DNA: TGTGCCAGCAGCAGACACAGGGGGCTGGGTGAAGCTTTCTTT. The V and J genes are TRBV21-1 and TRBJ1-1; the DNA was not compared with TRBD1, the D call given in the table. TRBV21-1 is a recognized pseudogene. This CDR3 is 14 amino acids long.

The chain recombines TRBV6-5 with TRBJ1-1, with no clear D. Germline CDR1 reads MNHEY; CDR2 reads SVGAGI. Trimming took off 5 bases at V and 7 bases at J, with 8 bases between the two ends. The CDR3 extends over 11 amino acids. The CDR3: CASSRHIEAFF. In DNA form, the CDR3 reads TGTGCCAGCAGTCGACACATTGAAGCTTTCTTT.

This clone is medium-sized within its sample. The chain employs TRBV28 and TRBJ2-7; 7 bases are shared with TRBD1. The CDR3 has 16 residues. Germline V lookup: CDR1 MDHEN, CDR2 SYDVKM. V trimming: 5 bases; J trimming: 4 bases; junction bases outside the gene matches: 14. CDR3 region: CASSPFGVGGPYEQYF. CDR3 bases: TGTGCCAGCAGTCCTTTCGGTGTAGGGGGCCCGTACGAGCAGTACTTC.

V gene TRBV28 combines with J gene TRBJ1-1; 7 bases are shared with TRBD1. CDR3 length equals 15 residues. V shed 7 bases, J shed 4 bases, and the junction held 12 bases outside the gene matches. CDR1 and CDR2 (germline): MDHEN, SYDVKM. For the CDR3, the DNA is TGTGCCAGCAAATTGAGGGGGCTGGCGGGCACTGAAGCTTTCTTT. It is translated as CASKLRGLAGTEAFF.

The chain has TRBV16 and TRBJ1-1; 7 bases are a match to TRBD1. The trim removed 7 bases at V and 5 bases at J, leaving 16 bases unmatched. This CDR3 has 16 amino acids. The germline V gene encodes CDR1 KGHSY and CDR2 FQNENV. The CDR3: CASIGEYTGATTEAFF. In nucleotides, the CDR3 is TGTGCCAGCATTGGGGAGTATACAGGGGCGACTACTGAAGCTTTCTTT. The full variable domain, its missing parts supplied by reference TRBV16 and TRBJ1-1, is GEEVAQTPKHLVRGEGQKAKLYCAPIKGHSYVFWYQQVLKNEFKFLISFQNENVFDETGMPKERFSAKCLPNSPCSLEIQATKLEDSAVYFCASIGEYTGATTEAFFGQGTRLTVV.

This sequence joins TRBV28 and TRBJ1-6; 7 positions agree with TRBD1. Germline V gene lookup returns CDR1 MDHEN and CDR2 SYDVKM. Germline trimming cut 3 bases from V and 6 bases from J; bases unmatched to any gene: 5. This CDR3 is built from 15 residues. CDR3 nucleotides: TGTGCCAGCAGTTTTTTCCAGGGGGGTAATTCACCCCTCCACTTT. It specifies CASSFFQGGNSPLHF. Variable domain in full (rest from reference TRBV28 and TRBJ1-6): DVKVTQSSRYLVKRTGEKVFLECVQDMDHENMFWYRQDPGLGLRLIYFSYDVKMKEKGDIPEGYSVSREKKERFSLILESASTNQTSMYLCASSFFQGGNSPLHFGNGTRLTVT.

Sample share makes this clone medium-sized (0.01 to 0.1%). The chain links TRBV28 to TRBJ2-2, with D unclear. CDR3 size: 14 residues. The V end lost 5 bases, the J end lost 8 bases, and 15 bases lay between the germline ends. Germline loops: CDR1 MDHEN, CDR2 SYDVKM. The DNA for the CDR3 is TGTGCCAGCAGTCTATTAGTGACTCTGGGGGAGCTGTTTTTT. Translated, it gives CASSLLVTLGELFF.

V gene TRBV4-2 combines with J gene TRBJ1-1; 8 nucleotides agree with TRBD1. V lost 4 bases and J lost 1; bases outside the gene matches: 5. The germline V gene encodes CDR1 LGHNA and CDR2 YNFKEQ. This CDR3 region has 15 residues. CDR3: CASSLGQGTNTEAFF. CDR3 sequence (DNA): TGTGCCAGCAGCCTCGGACAGGGAACGAACACTGAAGCTTTCTTT.

In its sample, this clone was seen once. The rearrangement joins TRBV5-1 to TRBJ1-3, with unresolved D. The germline V and J ends were trimmed by 4 bases and 4 bases, with 6 bases remaining between them. The CDR3 runs to 12 residues. Germline V gene lookup returns CDR1 SGHRS and CDR2 YFSETQ. Written as DNA, the CDR3 is TGCGCCAGCAGCCTTCCCGGAAACACCATATATTTT. This gives the protein CASSLPGNTIYF.

The chain has TRBV5-1 and TRBJ2-6; D might be TRBD1 (5 bases). CDR1 is SGHRS and CDR2 is YFSETQ in the germline V gene. This CDR3 region has 16 residues. V was cut by 3 bases and J by 0 bases, with 10 bases left in between. The CDR3 reads CASSSIQVSGANVLTF. CDR3 nucleotides: TGCGCCAGCAGCTCTATACAGGTCTCTGGGGCCAACGTCCTGACTTTC.

Only a few counts were recorded for this clone. The rearrangement joins TRBV5-4 to TRBJ1-4, with 8 bases fitting TRBD1. The CDR3 covers 16 residues. With V trimmed by 0 bases and J by 7 bases, 8 bases remained unmatched. CDR1 and CDR2 from the germline V gene are SGHNT and YYREEE (reference sequence). CDR3 DNA: TGTGCCAGCAGCTTGGACAGGGGGTCAAGTCGTGAAAAACTGTTTTTT. This encodes CASSLDRGSSREKLFF.

The chain has TRBV7-2 and TRBJ2-5, with D tentatively TRBD1 (5 bases). The CDR3 length is 14 residues. Trimming removed 2 bases from V and 4 bases from J, with 11 bases in between. Looked up from germline, CDR1 is SGHTA and CDR2 is FQGNSA. The CDR3 sequence: CASSLLGVAETQYF. In DNA, the CDR3 is TGTGCCAGCAGCTTATTAGGGGTAGCAGAGACCCAGTACTTC. The full variable domain, its missing parts supplied by reference TRBV7-2 and TRBJ2-5, is GAGVSQSPSNKVTEKGKDVELRCDPISGHTALYWYRQSLGQGLEFLIYFQGNSAPDKSGLPSDRFSAERTGGSVSTLTIQRTQQEDSAVYLCASSLLGVAETQYFGPGTRLLVL.